This T cell receptor beta chain was recorded in a study of OX40 agonist ivuxolimab in advanced cancers. The overall study: Clinicians treated patients with ivuxolimab, an agonistic anti-OX40 (CD134) antibody. Partial responses, seen in three patients, involved one hepatocellular carcinoma and two cutaneous melanomas.

Repertoires were generated with immunoSEQ multiplex PCR, while TCRdb's copy carries only in-frame clones and drops some. This sample has some 40,000 clones, with around 92% found just once. Germline V gene data show CDR1 as MNHEY and CDR2 as SMNVEV (reference sequence). The V segment lost 4 bases and the J segment 1 base; nucleotides outside the gene matches: 5. The CDR3 is 15 residues long. The V call is TRBV27, the J call TRBJ2-7, with 9 positions matching TRBD1. Sequencing was performed on CD4+ or CD8+ T cells sorted from blood, taken in a trial of the OX40 agonist ivuxolimab. This clonotype was sampled from an adult with an advanced solid tumor such as melanoma, head and neck, liver or kidney cancer. CDR3 DNA sequence: TGTGCCAGCAGTTGGACAGGGGAAGGGTCCTACGAGCAGTACTTC. Amino acid sequence: CASSWTGEGSYEQYF.